The 2 T cell receptor beta chains below come from one sample, sequenced in a study of T cells after yellow fever vaccination. A single record per CDR3 protein comes from TCRdb applying MiXCR to the 5' RACE reads. The sample has roughly 180,000 distinct CDR3 sequences, about 6.2% seen once. The material was CD4+ T cells sorted from PBMCs, obtained on the day of the first yellow fever vaccination. Receptors originate from a young man who received the YFV17D yellow fever vaccine.

This clonotype was seen at least ten times. The V and J genes are TRBV6-2 or TRBV6-3 and TRBJ2-5; 7 nucleotides line up with TRBD1. Looked up from germline, CDR1 is MNHEY and CDR2 is SVGEGT. The length of the CDR3 is 14 residues. V lost 6 bases, J lost 5 bases, and 9 bases stayed unmatched. The CDR3 DNA sequence: TGTGCCAGCAGCCCAACAGGGGTGCGGGAGACCCAGTACTTC. It translates to CASSPTGVRETQYF.

This clonotype was detected many times. This rearrangement joins TRBV4-3 to TRBJ1-3, with D unresolved. The germline V gene encodes CDR1 LGHNA and CDR2 YSLEER. CDR3 length: 16 residues. V gave up 4 bases and J gave up 4 bases, with 17 bases separating them. The CDR3 spells CASSLGEGLAGNTIYF. DNA for the CDR3: TGCGCCAGCAGCCTCGGGGAAGGTTTGGCGGGAAACACCATATATTTT.